Sequencing of this TCR beta chain was carried out in a study of T cell repertoires in cytomegalovirus infection. Study at large: A matching HLA type, together with CMV infection, was signaled by public TCR beta signatures. Findings of the study overall: CMV-specific HLA-C-restricted TCR beta clonotypes dominated the ex vivo response.

Germline V CDR1 and CDR2: SGHRS, YFSETQ. CDR3 length: 15 residues. V dropped 3 bases and J dropped 6 bases, with 13 bases sitting between them. TCRdb re-derived calls from the reads in MiXCR, one entry per CDR3 protein. The top ten clones hold approximately 8% of a sample with a few hundred thousand distinct CDR3 sequences, about a sixth of them seen once. This clonotype was recorded once. Antigen: not known. V and J are TRBV5-1 and TRBJ1-6; D not certain. Sequencing input: PBMCs. The clonotype comes from a human donor in good health (CMV status not recorded). Some clones in this sample may be carry-over from other donors' samples. CDR3 sequence reads: CASSSVARPNSPLHF. For the CDR3, the DNA is TGCGCCAGCAGCTCTGTCGCGCGGCCTAATTCACCCCTCCACTTT.